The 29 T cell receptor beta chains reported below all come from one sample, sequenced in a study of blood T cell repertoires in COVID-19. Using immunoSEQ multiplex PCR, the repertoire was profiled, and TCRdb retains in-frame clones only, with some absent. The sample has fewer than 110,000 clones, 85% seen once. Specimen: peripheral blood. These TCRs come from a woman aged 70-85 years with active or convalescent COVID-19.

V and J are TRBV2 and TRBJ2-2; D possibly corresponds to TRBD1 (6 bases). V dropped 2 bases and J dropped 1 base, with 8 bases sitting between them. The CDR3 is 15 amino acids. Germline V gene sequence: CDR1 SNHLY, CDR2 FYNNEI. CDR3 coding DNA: TGTGCCAGCAGTGAATGGGGGCAGAACACCGGGGAGCTGTTTTTT. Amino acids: CASSEWGQNTGELFF.

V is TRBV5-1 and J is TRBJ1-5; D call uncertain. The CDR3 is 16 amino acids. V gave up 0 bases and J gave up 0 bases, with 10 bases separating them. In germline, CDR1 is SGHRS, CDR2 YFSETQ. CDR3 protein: CASSLGTGNSNQPQHF. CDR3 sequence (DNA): TGCGCCAGCAGCTTGGGCACCGGTAATAGCAATCAGCCCCAGCATTTT. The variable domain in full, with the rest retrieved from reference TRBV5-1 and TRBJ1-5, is KAGVTQTPRYLIKTRGQQVTLSCSPISGHRSVSWYQQTPGQGLQFLFEYFSETQRNKGNFPGRFSGRQFSNSRSEMNVSTLELGDSALYLCASSLGTGNSNQPQHFGDGTRLSIL.

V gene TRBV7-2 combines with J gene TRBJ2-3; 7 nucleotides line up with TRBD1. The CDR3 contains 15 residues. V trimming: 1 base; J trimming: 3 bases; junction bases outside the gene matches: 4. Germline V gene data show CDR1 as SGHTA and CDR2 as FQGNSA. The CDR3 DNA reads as TGTGCCAGCAGCTTAGGACAGGGACAAACAGATACGCAGTATTTT. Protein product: CASSLGQGQTDTQYF.

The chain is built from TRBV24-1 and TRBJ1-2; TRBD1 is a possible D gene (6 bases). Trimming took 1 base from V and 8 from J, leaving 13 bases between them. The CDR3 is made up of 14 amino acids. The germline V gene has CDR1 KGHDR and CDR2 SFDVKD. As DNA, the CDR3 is TGTGCCACCAGTGATTTTCAGGGGTTGGGGGGCTACACCTTC. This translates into CATSDFQGLGGYTF.

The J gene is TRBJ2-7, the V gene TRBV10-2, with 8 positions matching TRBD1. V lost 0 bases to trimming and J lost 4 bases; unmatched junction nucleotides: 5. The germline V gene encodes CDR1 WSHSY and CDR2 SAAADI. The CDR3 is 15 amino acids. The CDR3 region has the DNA TGCGCCAGCAGTGAGTCGGCAGGGGGCGGATACGAGCAGTACTTC. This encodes CASSESAGGGYEQYF.

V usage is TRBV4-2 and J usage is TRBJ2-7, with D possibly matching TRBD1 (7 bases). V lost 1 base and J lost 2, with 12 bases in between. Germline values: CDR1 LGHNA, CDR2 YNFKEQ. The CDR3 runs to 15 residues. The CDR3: CASSQARGDPYEQYF. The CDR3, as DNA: TGTGCCAGCAGCCAAGCCAGGGGGGACCCCTACGAGCAGTACTTC.

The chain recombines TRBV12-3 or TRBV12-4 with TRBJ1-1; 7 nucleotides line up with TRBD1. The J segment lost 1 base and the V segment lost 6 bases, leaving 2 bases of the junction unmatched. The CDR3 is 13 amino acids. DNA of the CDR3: TGTGCCAGCAGGGGACAGCAGAACACTGAAGCTTTCTTT. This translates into CASRGQQNTEAFF.

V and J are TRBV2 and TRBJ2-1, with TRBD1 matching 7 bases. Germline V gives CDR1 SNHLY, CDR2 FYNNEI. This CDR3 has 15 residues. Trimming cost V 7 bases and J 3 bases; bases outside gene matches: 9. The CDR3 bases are TGTGCCAGCACCGGGGACAGCCTGCTCTACAATGAGCAGTTCTTC. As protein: CASTGDSLLYNEQFF.

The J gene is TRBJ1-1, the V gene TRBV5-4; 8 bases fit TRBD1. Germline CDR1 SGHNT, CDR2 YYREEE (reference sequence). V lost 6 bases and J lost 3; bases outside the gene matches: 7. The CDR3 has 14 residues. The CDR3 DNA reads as TGTGCCAGCAATGCAGGGGGCGGTTACACTGAAGCTTTCTTT. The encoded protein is CASNAGGGYTEAFF. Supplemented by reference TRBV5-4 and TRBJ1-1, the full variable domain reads ETGVTQSPTHLIKTRGQQVTLRCSSQSGHNTVSWYQQALGQGPQFIFQYYREEENGRGNFPPRFSGLQFPNYSSELNVNALELDDSALYLCASNAGGGYTEAFFGQGTRLTVV.

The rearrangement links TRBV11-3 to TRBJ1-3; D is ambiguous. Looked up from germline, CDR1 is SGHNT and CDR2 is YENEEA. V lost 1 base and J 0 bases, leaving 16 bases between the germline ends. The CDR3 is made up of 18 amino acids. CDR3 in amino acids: CASSLAGTGSFSGNTIYF. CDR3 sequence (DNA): TGTGCCAGCAGCTTAGCCGGAACTGGGAGTTTCTCTGGAAACACCATATATTTT. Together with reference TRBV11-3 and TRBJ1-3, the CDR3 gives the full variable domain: EAGVVQSPRYKIIEKKQPVAFWCNPISGHNTLYWYLQNLGQGPELLIRYENEEAVDDSQLPKDRFSAERLKGVDSTLKIQPAELGDSAVYLCASSLAGTGSFSGNTIYFGEGSWLTVV.

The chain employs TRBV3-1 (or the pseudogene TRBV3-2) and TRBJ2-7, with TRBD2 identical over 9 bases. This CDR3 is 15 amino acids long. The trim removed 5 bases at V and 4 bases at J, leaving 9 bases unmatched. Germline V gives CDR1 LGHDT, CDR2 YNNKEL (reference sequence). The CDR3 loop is CASSYPGGGVYEQYF. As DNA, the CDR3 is TGTGCCAGCAGCTACCCCGGCGGGGGGGTTTACGAGCAGTACTTC.

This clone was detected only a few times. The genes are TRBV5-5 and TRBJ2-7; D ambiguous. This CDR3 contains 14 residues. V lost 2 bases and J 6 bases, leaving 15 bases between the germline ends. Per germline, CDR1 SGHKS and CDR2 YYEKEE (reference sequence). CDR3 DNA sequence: TGTGCCAGCAGCTTATCGGTAGAAGTGGTCGAGCAGTACTTC. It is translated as CASSLSVEVVEQYF. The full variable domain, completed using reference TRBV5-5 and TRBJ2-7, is DAGVTQSPTHLIKTRGQQVTLRCSPISGHKSVSWYQQVLGQGPQFIFQYYEKEERGRGNFPDRFSARQFPNYSSELNVNALLLGDSALYLCASSLSVEVVEQYFGPGTRLTVT.

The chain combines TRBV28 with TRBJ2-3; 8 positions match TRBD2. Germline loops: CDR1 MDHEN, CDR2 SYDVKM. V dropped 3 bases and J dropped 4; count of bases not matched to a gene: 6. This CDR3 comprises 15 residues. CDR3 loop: CASSFRTSSPDTQYF. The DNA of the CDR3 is TGTGCCAGCAGTTTTAGGACTAGCTCCCCAGATACGCAGTATTTT.

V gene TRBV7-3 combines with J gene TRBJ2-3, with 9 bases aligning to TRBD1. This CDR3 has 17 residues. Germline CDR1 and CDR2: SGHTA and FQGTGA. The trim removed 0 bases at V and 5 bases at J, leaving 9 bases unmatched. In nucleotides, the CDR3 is TGTGCCAGCAGCTTAACGTTTGGGACAGGGAGTTTAGATACGCAGTATTTT. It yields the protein CASSLTFGTGSLDTQYF.

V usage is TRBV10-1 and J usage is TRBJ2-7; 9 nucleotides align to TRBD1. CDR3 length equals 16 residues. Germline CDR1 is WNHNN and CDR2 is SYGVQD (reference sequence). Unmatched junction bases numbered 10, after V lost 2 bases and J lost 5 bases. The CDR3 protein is CASSEDPQGAFHEQYF. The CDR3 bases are TGCGCCAGCAGTGAGGACCCACAGGGGGCGTTCCACGAGCAGTACTTC.

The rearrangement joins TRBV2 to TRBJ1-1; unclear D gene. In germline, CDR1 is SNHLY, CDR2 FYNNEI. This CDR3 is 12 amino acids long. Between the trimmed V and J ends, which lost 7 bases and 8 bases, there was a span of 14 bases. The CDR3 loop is CASTLYTEEAFF. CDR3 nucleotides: TGTGCCAGCACCCTCTATACTGAAGAAGCTTTCTTT.

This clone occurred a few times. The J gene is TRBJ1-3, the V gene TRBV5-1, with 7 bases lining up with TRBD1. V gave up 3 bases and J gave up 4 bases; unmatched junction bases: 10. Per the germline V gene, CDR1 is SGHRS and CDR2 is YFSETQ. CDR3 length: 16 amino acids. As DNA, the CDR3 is TGCGCCAGCAGCTCGGACCACAGGGGCACGGGAAACACCATATATTTT. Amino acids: CASSSDHRGTGNTIYF.

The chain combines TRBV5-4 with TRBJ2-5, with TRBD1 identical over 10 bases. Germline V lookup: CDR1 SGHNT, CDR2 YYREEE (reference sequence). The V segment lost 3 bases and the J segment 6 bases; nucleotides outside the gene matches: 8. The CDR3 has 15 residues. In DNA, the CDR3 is TGTGCCAGCAGCTCTGAGTGGGACAGGGGTCAGACCCAGTACTTC. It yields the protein CASSSEWDRGQTQYF.

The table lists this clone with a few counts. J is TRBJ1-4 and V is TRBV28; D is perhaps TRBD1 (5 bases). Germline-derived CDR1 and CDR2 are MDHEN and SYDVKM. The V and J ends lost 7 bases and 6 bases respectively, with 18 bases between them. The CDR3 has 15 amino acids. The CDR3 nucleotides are TGTGCCAGCATTCCGGGGGATCGGGAATATGAAAAACTGTTTTTT. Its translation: CASIPGDREYEKLFF.

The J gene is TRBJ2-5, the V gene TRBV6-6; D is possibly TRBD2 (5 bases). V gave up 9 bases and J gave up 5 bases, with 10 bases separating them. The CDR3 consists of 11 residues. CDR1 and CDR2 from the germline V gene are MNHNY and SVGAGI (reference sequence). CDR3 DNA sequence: TGTGCCAGTCGGAGAGGGGAGACCCAGTACTTC. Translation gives CASRRGETQYF.

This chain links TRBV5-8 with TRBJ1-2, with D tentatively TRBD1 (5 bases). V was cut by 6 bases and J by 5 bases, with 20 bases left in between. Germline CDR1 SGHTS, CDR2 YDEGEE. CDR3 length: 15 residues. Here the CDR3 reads CASTLPEGALYGYTF. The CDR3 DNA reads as TGTGCCAGCACCCTCCCGGAAGGGGCCCTTTATGGCTACACCTTC.

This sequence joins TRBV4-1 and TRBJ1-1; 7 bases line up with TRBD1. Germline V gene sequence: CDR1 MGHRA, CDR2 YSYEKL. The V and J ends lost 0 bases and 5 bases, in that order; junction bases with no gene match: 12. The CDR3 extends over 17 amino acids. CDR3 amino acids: CASSQDRGGMESTEAFF. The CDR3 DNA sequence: TGCGCCAGCAGCCAAGATCGAGGGGGCATGGAATCAACTGAAGCTTTCTTT.

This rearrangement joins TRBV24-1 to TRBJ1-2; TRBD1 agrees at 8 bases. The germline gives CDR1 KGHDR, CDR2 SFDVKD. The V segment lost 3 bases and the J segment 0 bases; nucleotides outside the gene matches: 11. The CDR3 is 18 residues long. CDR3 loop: CATSDPAQGAQANYGYTF. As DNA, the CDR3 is TGTGCCACCAGTGATCCAGCGCAGGGGGCCCAAGCTAACTATGGCTACACCTTC.

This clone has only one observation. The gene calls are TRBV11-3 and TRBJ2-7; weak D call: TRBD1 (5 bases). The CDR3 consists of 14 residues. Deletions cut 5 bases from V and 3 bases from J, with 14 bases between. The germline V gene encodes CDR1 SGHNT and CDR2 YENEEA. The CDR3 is CASSLRGRGYEQYF. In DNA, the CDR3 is TGTGCCAGCAGCCTTAGGGGTAGGGGCTACGAGCAGTACTTC. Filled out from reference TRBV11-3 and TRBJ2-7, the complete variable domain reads EAGVVQSPRYKIIEKKQPVAFWCNPISGHNTLYWYLQNLGQGPELLIRYENEEAVDDSQLPKDRFSAERLKGVDSTLKIQPAELGDSAVYLCASSLRGRGYEQYFGPGTRLTVT.

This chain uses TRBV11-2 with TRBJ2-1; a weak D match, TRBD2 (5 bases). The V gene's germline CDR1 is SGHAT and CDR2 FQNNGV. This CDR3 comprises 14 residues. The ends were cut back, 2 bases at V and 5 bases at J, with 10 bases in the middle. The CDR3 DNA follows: TGTGCCAGCAGCTTAAACCGGGGAGACAATGAGCAGTTCTTC. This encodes CASSLNRGDNEQFF. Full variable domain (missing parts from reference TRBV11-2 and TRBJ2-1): EAGVAQSPRYKIIEKRQSVAFWCNPISGHATLYWYQQILGQGPKLLIQFQNNGVVDDSQLPKDRFSAERLKGVDSTLKIQPAKLEDSAVYLCASSLNRGDNEQFFGPGTRLTVL.

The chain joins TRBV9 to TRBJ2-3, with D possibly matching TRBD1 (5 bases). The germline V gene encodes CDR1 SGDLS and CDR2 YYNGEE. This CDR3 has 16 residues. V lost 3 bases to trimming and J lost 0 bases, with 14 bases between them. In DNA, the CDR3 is TGTGCCAGCAGCGCCGACAGTTACTATAGCACAGATACGCAGTATTTT. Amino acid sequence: CASSADSYYSTDTQYF.

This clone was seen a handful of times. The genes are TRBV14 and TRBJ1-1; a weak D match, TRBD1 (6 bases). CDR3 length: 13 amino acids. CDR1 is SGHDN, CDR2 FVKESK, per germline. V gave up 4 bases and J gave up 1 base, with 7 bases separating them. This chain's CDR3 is CASSLQGNTEAFF. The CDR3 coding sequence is TGTGCCAGCAGCCTACAGGGGAACACTGAAGCTTTCTTT. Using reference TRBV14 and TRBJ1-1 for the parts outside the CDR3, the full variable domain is EAGVTQFPSHSVIEKGQTVTLRCDPISGHDNLYWYRRVMGKEIKFLLHFVKESKQDESGMPNNRFLAERTGGTYSTLKVQPAELEDSGVYFCASSLQGNTEAFFGQGTRLTVV.

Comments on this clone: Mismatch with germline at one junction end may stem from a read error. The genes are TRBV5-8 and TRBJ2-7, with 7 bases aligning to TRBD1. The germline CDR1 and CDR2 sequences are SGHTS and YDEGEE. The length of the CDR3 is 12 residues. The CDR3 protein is CASSLHTGEKHF. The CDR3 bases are TGTGCCAGCAGCTTGCACACAGGGGAAAAGCACTTC. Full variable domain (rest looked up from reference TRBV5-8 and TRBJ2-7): EAGVTQSPTHLIKTRGQQATLRCSPISGHTSVYWYQQALGLGLQFLLWYDEGEERNRGNFPPRFSGRQFPNYSSELNVNALELEDSALYLCASSLHTGEKHFGPGTRLTVT.

The CDR3 DNA sequence: TGTGCCAGCAGTCCCCTCCCACTAGCGGGAGGGCCCCAGTATTTT. Its protein is CASSPLPLAGGPQYF. The chain joins TRBV7-2 to TRBJ2-3; 13 bases are shared with TRBD2. Germline CDR1 is SGHTA and CDR2 is FQGNSA. Trimming cost V 6 bases and J 12 bases; bases outside gene matches: 12. The CDR3 has 15 residues.